This T cell receptor (beta chain) is drawn from a study of T-cell reconstitution after alpha-beta-depleted transplantation in children. Preparation of the TCRbeta library used unique molecular identifiers. TCRdb passed the PCR reads through MiXCR, listing each CDR3 protein once. The profile shows under 75,000 distinct CDR3 sequences, about 11% of them singletons. This TCR came from a boy aged 10-17 years with acute myeloid leukemia, due to receive a stem cell transplant. The specimen comprised PBMCs, sampled before TCRalphabeta/CD19-depleted stem cell transplant.

The CDR3 DNA reads as TGTGCCAGCAGCCAATTCCAGCGGGGTACCAGTGAGCAGTTCTTC. The encoded protein is CASSQFQRGTSEQFF. This chain uses TRBV14 with TRBJ2-1; 7 bases align to TRBD2. Germline CDR1 SGHDN, CDR2 FVKESK. The CDR3 runs 15 residues. After removal of 2 bases from V and 9 bases from J, the junction contained 10 bases not matched to a gene.